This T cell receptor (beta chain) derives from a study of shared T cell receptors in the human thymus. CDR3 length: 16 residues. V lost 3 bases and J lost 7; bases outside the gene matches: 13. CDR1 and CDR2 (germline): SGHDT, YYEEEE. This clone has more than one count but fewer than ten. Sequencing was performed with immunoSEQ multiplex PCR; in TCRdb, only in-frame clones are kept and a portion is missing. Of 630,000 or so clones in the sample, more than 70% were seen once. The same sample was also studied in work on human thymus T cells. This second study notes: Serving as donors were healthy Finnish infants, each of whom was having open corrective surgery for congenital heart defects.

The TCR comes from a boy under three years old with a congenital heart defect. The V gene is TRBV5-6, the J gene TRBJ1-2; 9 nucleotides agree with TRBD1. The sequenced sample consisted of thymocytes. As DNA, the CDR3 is TGTGCCAGCAGCTCGGAGGGTGACAGGGGGGCGGGTGGCTACACCTTC. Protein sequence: CASSSEGDRGAGGYTF.